This T cell receptor beta chain was obtained from a study of early T cells in non-severe SARS-CoV-2 infection. Study overall: Chains were not paired, and sequencing was done on bulk RNA from unsorted whole blood.

Attachment of unique molecular identifiers to individual cDNA molecules was performed. MiXCR, applied by TCRdb to the 5' RACE reads, yields one record per CDR3 protein. The data contain more than 70,000 distinct CDR3 sequences, approximately 13% of them singletons. Germline CDR1 and CDR2: MRHNA and SNTAGT. The V gene end was trimmed by 3 bases and the J gene end by 4 bases; junction bases not matched to a gene: 3. CDR3 length equals 15 residues. At least ten counts were recorded for this clonotype. The sequence was obtained from an adult who was a healthcare worker with PCR-confirmed SARS-CoV-2 infection or an uninfected control (not recorded which). Sequencing was performed on whole blood. The chain is built from TRBV6-4 and TRBJ2-1, with 10 nucleotides matching TRBD2. The CDR3 here is CASSEAGGIYNEQFF. CDR3 DNA sequence: TGTGCCAGCAGTGAAGCGGGAGGGATATACAATGAGCAGTTCTTC.